The present entry profiles one T cell receptor (beta chain) with its context. As yet, its antigen is unknown. The PCR made use of 60 Vbeta and 13 Jbeta primers. The assay was immunoSEQ multiplex PCR, and TCRdb's table has in-frame clones only and misses some. The repertoire holds 120,000 to 150,000 clones, with over 70% as singletons. This record belongs to a study of cytomegalovirus exposure and HLA in healthy donors. The germline V and J ends were trimmed by 2 bases and 6 bases, with 11 bases remaining between them. The CDR3 is 13 amino acids. Broader study findings: Confirmation was obtained in vitro that a few CMV-associated chains are specific for CMV antigens.

This clonotype was obtained from a man aged 25-40 years in good health and CMV-seropositive. Sequenced material: PBMCs. This chain joins TRBV5-3 and TRBJ1-2; D uncertain. Being an ORF, TRBV5-3 has a function that is uncertain. CDR3 residues: CARSFGGSNGYTF. The CDR3 bases are TGTGCCAGAAGCTTCGGAGGTAGCAATGGCTACACCTTC.